These 25 T cell receptor beta chains originate from one sample sequenced in a study of OX40 agonist ivuxolimab in advanced cancers. Profiled with immunoSEQ multiplex PCR; TCRdb holds only in-frame clones, not every one. The profile shows some 21,000 clones, around 85% of them singletons. The sequencing here drew on CD4+ or CD8+ T cells sorted from blood, taken in a trial of the OX40 agonist ivuxolimab. These receptors were obtained from an adult with an advanced solid tumor such as melanoma, head and neck, liver or kidney cancer.

DNA for the CDR3: TGCGCCAGCAGCCAAGATCCTAGAGGAGCGGGAGGAACGAACACCGGGGAGCTGTTTTTT. It specifies CASSQDPRGAGGTNTGELFF. This sequence joins TRBV4-1 and TRBJ2-2; 9 bases match TRBD2. The length of the CDR3 is 20 residues. V dropped 0 bases and J dropped 0; count of bases not matched to a gene: 11. Per the germline V gene, CDR1 is MGHRA and CDR2 is YSYEKL.

This clone is judged medium-sized. The V call is TRBV6-6, the J call TRBJ2-1; 7 bases align to TRBD2. This CDR3 is built from 15 residues. The trim removed 5 bases at V and 8 bases at J, leaving 12 bases unmatched. The germline V gene has CDR1 MNHNY and CDR2 SVGAGI (reference sequence). The CDR3 DNA follows: TGTGCCAGCAGTCCTCCGGGATCTAGCGGCGATGAGCAGTTCTTC. Translating it yields CASSPPGSSGDEQFF.

The chain links TRBV4-1 to TRBJ2-1; 16 nucleotides align to TRBD2. The J segment lost 4 bases and the V segment lost 4 bases, leaving 7 bases of the junction unmatched. Germline assignment: CDR1 MGHRA and CDR2 YSYEKL. The CDR3 consists of 18 residues. CDR3 residues: CASSLQGLAGGPYNEQFF. The CDR3, as DNA: TGCGCCAGCAGCCTGCAGGGACTAGCGGGAGGGCCGTACAATGAGCAGTTCTTC.

The table lists this clone with a few counts. The CDR3 protein is CASSVDTSGNYEQYF. CDR3 nucleotide sequence: TGTGCCAGCAGCGTCGATACTAGCGGGAACTACGAGCAGTACTTC. The V gene is TRBV6-4, the J gene TRBJ2-7, with 10 bases fitting TRBD2. Germline V gene data show CDR1 as MRHNA and CDR2 as SNTAGT. The J segment lost 3 bases and the V segment lost 6 bases, leaving 8 bases of the junction unmatched. The CDR3 is 15 amino acids.

This rearrangement joins TRBV12-5 to TRBJ2-3; D is undetermined. V shed 2 bases and J shed 2 bases, with 5 bases lying between them. The CDR3 has 13 residues. The germline V gene has CDR1 LGHNT and CDR2 FRNRAP. CDR3 loop: CASGLTITDTQYF. CDR3 sequence (DNA): TGTGCTAGTGGTTTGACTATCACAGATACGCAGTATTTT.

The V call is TRBV5-6, the J call TRBJ2-7; D unclear. CDR3 size: 13 residues. Deletions cut 0 bases from V and 2 bases from J, with 6 bases between. The germline CDR1 and CDR2 sequences are SGHDT and YYEEEE. Here the CDR3 DNA reads TGTGCCAGCAGCTTGGTAGGCACCTACGAGCAGTACTTC. This sequence encodes CASSLVGTYEQYF.

The J gene is TRBJ1-2, the V gene TRBV5-8; D call uncertain. The length of the CDR3 is 12 residues. Germline V CDR1 and CDR2: SGHTS, YDEGEE. V lost 0 bases and J lost 5, with 5 bases in between. CDR3 loop: CASSLGSYGYTF. The DNA of the CDR3 is TGTGCCAGCAGCTTGGGGAGTTATGGCTACACCTTC.

This chain's CDR3 is CASSKGTSGVSSYNEQFF. The CDR3 DNA is TGTGCCAGCAGCAAAGGGACTAGCGGAGTGAGCTCCTACAATGAGCAGTTCTTC. The chain has TRBV5-4 and TRBJ2-1, with 11 bases that match TRBD2. V shed 4 bases and J 0 bases; nucleotides not matched to a gene: 9. CDR3 size: 18 residues. From germline, CDR1 is SGHNT and CDR2 YYREEE (reference sequence).

The chain carries TRBV18 and TRBJ2-3, with D possibly matching TRBD2 (6 bases). This CDR3 contains 17 residues. Trimming stripped 4 bases from V and 6 bases from J, with 23 bases between. Per the germline V gene, CDR1 is KGHSH and CDR2 is LQKENI. CDR3 loop: CASSRTPPGDPQDTQYF. The DNA for the CDR3 is TGTGCCAGCTCACGAACCCCCCCGGGGGACCCTCAGGATACGCAGTATTTT.

The rearrangement joins TRBV9 to TRBJ2-1; D possibly matches TRBD1 or TRBD2 (5 bases each). Germline-derived CDR1 and CDR2 are SGDLS and YYNGEE. Trimming pared 7 bases from V and 2 bases from J, leaving 19 bases between. This CDR3 has 16 residues. The CDR3 nucleotides read TGTGCCAGCGACGAAGGGGCGATGGGGGCCTACAATGAGCAGTTCTTC. It specifies CASDEGAMGAYNEQFF.

V is TRBV28 and J is TRBJ2-5, with D perhaps matching TRBD2 (10 bases). V lost 5 bases and J 3 bases, leaving 28 bases between the germline ends. The CDR3 totals 19 residues. Per germline, CDR1 MDHEN and CDR2 SYDVKM. CDR3 bases: TGTGCCAGCAGTCCCGCCGGGACAGGGTTCAGCGGGAGGGAAGAGACCCAGTACTTC. Encoded protein: CASSPAGTGFSGREETQYF.

The CDR3 DNA reads as TGTGCCAGCAGCTTAGGAGCGGCGAGCTCCTACAATGAGCAGTTCTTC. It is translated as CASSLGAASSYNEQFF. This sequence joins TRBV11-2 and TRBJ2-1, with D possibly TRBD2 on 5 matching bases. The germline gives CDR1 SGHAT, CDR2 FQNNGV. The CDR3 consists of 16 residues. V was shortened by 1 base and J by 0 bases, with 10 bases between the two germline ends.

The rearrangement links TRBV5-6 to TRBJ2-1; D gene uncertain. Germline CDR1 and CDR2: SGHDT and YYEEEE. With 0 bases removed from V and 8 bases from J, the gap between germline ends came to 3 bases. This CDR3 spans 11 amino acids. CDR3 loop: CASSLAHEQFF. CDR3 bases: TGTGCCAGCAGCTTGGCCCATGAGCAGTTCTTC.

The chain carries TRBV28 and TRBJ2-2, with D perhaps TRBD1 or TRBD2 (6 bases each). Trimming removed 5 bases at V and 6 bases at J, with 31 bases between. Germline lookup yields CDR1 MDHEN and CDR2 SYDVKM. This CDR3 region has 20 residues. The CDR3 protein is CASSTLFGGGQGDLSGELFF. Written as DNA, the CDR3 is TGTGCCAGCAGTACCCTATTCGGAGGGGGGCAGGGAGATTTGTCCGGGGAGCTGTTTTTT.

This chain uses TRBV7-9 with TRBJ1-2; tentative D call: TRBD1 (5 bases). From germline, CDR1 is SEHNR and CDR2 FQNEAQ (reference sequence). With 5 bases removed from V and 7 bases from J, the gap between germline ends came to 14 bases. The CDR3 sequence is 13 residues long. The CDR3 DNA follows: TGTGCCAGCAGCCCATTGGGGCAGATTGGCTACACCTTC. It codes for CASSPLGQIGYTF.

This chain joins TRBV28 and TRBJ2-7; D is possibly TRBD1 (6 bases). The V gene lost 2 bases and the J gene lost 2 bases, with 10 bases spanning the gap. Germline V gene sequence: CDR1 MDHEN, CDR2 SYDVKM. This CDR3 spans 14 amino acids. DNA of the CDR3: TGTGCCAGCAGTTTACAGGGGTTTACCTACGAGCAGTACTTC. Protein: CASSLQGFTYEQYF.

This clone was seen only once. The CDR3 region is CASSLSGTARTQYF. The CDR3 region has the DNA TGTGCCAGCAGCCTTAGCGGGACGGCCCGGACCCAGTACTTC. The V call is TRBV6-5, the J call TRBJ2-5, with 8 bases aligning to TRBD2. V lost 6 bases and J lost 7; bases outside the gene matches: 10. The CDR3 is made up of 14 amino acids. From germline, CDR1 is MNHEY and CDR2 SVGAGI.

The V gene is TRBV11-3, the J gene TRBJ2-7; TRBD1 agrees at 7 bases. The germline gives CDR1 SGHNT, CDR2 YENEEA. The CDR3 length is 16 residues. V shed 4 bases, J shed 3 bases, and the junction held 12 bases outside the gene matches. CDR3 coding DNA: TGTGCCAGCAGCTCAGGCCTTCCAGGGACAGACTACGAGCAGTACTTC. Translating gives CASSSGLPGTDYEQYF.

The chain carries TRBV6-5 and TRBJ2-1; D is undetermined. Between the trimmed V and J ends, which lost 2 bases and 13 bases, there was a span of 15 bases. Germline values: CDR1 MNHEY, CDR2 SVGAGI. CDR3 length equals 13 residues. The CDR3 region is CASSYHRTAEQFF. CDR3 nucleotide sequence: TGTGCCAGCAGTTACCACCGGACGGCAGAACAGTTCTTC.

DNA for the CDR3: TGTGCCAGCAGCTCCGGGACTAGCGGAAACAATGAGCAGTTCTTC. This codes for CASSSGTSGNNEQFF. The chain is built from TRBV7-6 and TRBJ2-1; TRBD2 agrees at 11 bases. The CDR3 is 15 residues long. The germline CDR1 and CDR2 sequences are SGHVS and FNYEAQ. Trimming cost V 4 bases and J 5 bases; bases outside gene matches: 4.

This clone was recorded at least ten times. Other DNA sequences of this sample code for an identical CDR3. This chain connects TRBV5-1 to TRBJ1-1; the D gene is possibly TRBD1 (5 bases). Germline V lookup: CDR1 SGHRS, CDR2 YFSETQ. V was cut by 3 bases and J by 3 bases, with 12 bases left in between. CDR3 size: 14 residues. In nucleotides, the CDR3 is TGCGCCAGCAGCTCCGGGGGTGGCTACACTGAAGCTTTCTTT. Translating gives CASSSGGGYTEAFF.

The rearrangement links TRBV4-1 to TRBJ2-1; D is perhaps TRBD2 (6 bases). The CDR3 is 13 residues long. Trimming took 5 bases from V and 10 from J, leaving 15 bases between them. Germline values: CDR1 MGHRA, CDR2 YSYEKL. The CDR3 loop is CASSISLAREQFF. CDR3 coding DNA: TGCGCCAGCAGCATTTCACTAGCTCGCGAGCAGTTCTTC.

This rearrangement joins TRBV11-2 to TRBJ2-3; D is undetermined. The CDR3 length is 14 residues. CDR1 SGHAT and CDR2 FQNNGV come from the germline V gene. V was pared by 6 bases and J by 2 bases, with 12 bases between. CDR3 in amino acids: CASSKKRHTDTQYF. CDR3 in DNA: TGTGCCAGCAGTAAAAAACGGCACACAGATACGCAGTATTTT.

The chain employs TRBV2 and TRBJ1-2; 8 positions match TRBD1. V shed 6 bases, J shed 8 bases, and the junction held 11 bases outside the gene matches. The CDR3 sequence is 14 residues long. Germline CDR1 and CDR2: SNHLY and FYNNEI. The CDR3 bases are TGTGCCAGCAGACCGACCGACAGGGGATACGGCTACACCTTC. It translates to CASRPTDRGYGYTF.

This clone is classed as medium-sized (0.01 to 0.1%). The chain joins TRBV5-1 to TRBJ2-1; 10 bases match TRBD2. This CDR3 is built from 15 residues. Germline-derived CDR1 and CDR2 are SGHRS and YFSETQ. Trimming at V came to 4 bases and at J to 7 bases, leaving 8 bases not matched to a gene. The CDR3: CASSQGGLAYNEQFF. The CDR3 DNA sequence: TGCGCCAGCAGCCAGGGGGGACTAGCGTATAATGAGCAGTTCTTC.